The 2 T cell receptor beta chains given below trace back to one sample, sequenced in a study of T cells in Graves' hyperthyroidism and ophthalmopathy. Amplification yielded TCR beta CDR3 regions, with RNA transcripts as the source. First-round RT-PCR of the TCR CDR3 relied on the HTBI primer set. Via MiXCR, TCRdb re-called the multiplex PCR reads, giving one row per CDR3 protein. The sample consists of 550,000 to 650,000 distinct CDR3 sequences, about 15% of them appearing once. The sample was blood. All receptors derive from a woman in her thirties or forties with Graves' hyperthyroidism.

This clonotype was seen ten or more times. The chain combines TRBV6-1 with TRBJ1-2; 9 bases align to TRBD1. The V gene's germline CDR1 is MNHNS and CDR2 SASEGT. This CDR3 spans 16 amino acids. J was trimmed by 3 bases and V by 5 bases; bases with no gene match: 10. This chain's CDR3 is CASSTEQGALHYGYTF. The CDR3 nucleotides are TGTGCCAGCAGTACAGAACAGGGGGCCCTTCACTATGGCTACACCTTC.

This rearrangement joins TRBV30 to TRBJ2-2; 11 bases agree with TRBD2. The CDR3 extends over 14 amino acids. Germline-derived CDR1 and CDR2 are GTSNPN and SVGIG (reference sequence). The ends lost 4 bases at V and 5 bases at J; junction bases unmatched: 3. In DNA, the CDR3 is TGTGCCTGGATAGCGGGAGGGCGGACCGGGGAGCTGTTTTTT. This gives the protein CAWIAGGRTGELFF. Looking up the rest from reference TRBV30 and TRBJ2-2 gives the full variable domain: SQTIHQWPATLVQPVGSPLSLECTVEGTSNPNLYWYRQAAGRGLQLLFYSVGIGQISSEVPQNLSASRPQDRQFILSSKKLLLSDSGFYLCAWIAGGRTGELFFGEGSRLTVL.